The 9 T cell receptor beta chains reported below all come from one sample, sequenced in a study of blood T cell repertoires in COVID-19. Libraries were prepared by immunoSEQ multiplex PCR; TCRdb keeps only in-frame clonotypes and omits some of them. The data show 300,000 to 400,000 clones, roughly 90% seen once. The sequencing sample was made of peripheral blood. The receptors derive from a woman aged 70-85 years with COVID-19, enrolled during active disease.

The chain recombines TRBV6-6 with TRBJ2-2, with 7 bases identical to TRBD2. CDR3 length: 16 amino acids. The germline V gene has CDR1 MNHNY and CDR2 SVGAGI (reference sequence). V gave up 7 bases and J gave up 0 bases; unmatched junction bases: 8. This CDR3 is CASNPWGGANTGELFF. CDR3 DNA: TGTGCCAGCAACCCTTGGGGGGGGGCGAACACCGGGGAGCTGTTTTTT.

This chain uses TRBV7-9 with TRBJ1-1; perhaps TRBD1 as D (5 bases). The CDR3 loop spans 12 amino acids. The germline V gene encodes CDR1 SEHNR and CDR2 FQNEAQ (reference sequence). V gave up 5 bases and J gave up 7 bases, with 11 bases separating them. CDR3 in amino acids: CASSPDSLEAFF. The CDR3 DNA sequence: TGTGCCAGCAGCCCAGACAGCCTTGAAGCTTTCTTT.

CDR3 residues: CASSLGGGQNEQYF. The CDR3 coding sequence is TGTGCCAGCAGCTTGGGGGGAGGGCAGAACGAGCAGTACTTC. The gene calls are TRBV5-4 and TRBJ2-7; 7 bases align to TRBD2. There are 14 residues in the CDR3. The ends lost 0 bases at V and 5 bases at J; junction bases unmatched: 5. The germline V gene encodes CDR1 SGHNT and CDR2 YYREEE (reference sequence).

On this clone: Distinct nucleotide sequences in the sample also encode this CDR3. This rearrangement joins TRBV29-1 to TRBJ1-1; 7 positions agree with TRBD1. After removal of 1 base from V and 0 bases from J, the junction contained 2 bases not matched to a gene. The CDR3 runs 14 residues. Germline assignment: CDR1 SQVTM and CDR2 ANQGSEA. The CDR3 region is CSVEVQGMNTEAFF. The CDR3 region has the DNA TGCAGCGTTGAAGTACAGGGGATGAACACTGAAGCTTTCTTT.

The table lists this clone with a few counts. This chain joins TRBV29-1 and TRBJ1-3; unclear D gene. The CDR3 loop spans 13 amino acids. CDR1 and CDR2 (germline): SQVTM, ANQGSEA. V gave up 3 bases and J gave up 2 bases, with 8 bases separating them. The CDR3 region is CSVDPGTGNTIYF. The CDR3 DNA sequence: TGCAGCGTTGATCCGGGTACTGGAAACACCATATATTTT.

The gene calls are TRBV6-5 and TRBJ2-1; a possible D gene is TRBD2 (6 bases). The CDR3 runs 15 residues. V shed 11 bases and J shed 2 bases, with 19 bases lying between them. Germline V CDR1 and CDR2: MNHEY, SVGAGI. The CDR3 DNA follows: TGTGCCGTCACCCCAATCGGGAGAACCTACAATGAGCAGTTCTTC. As protein: CAVTPIGRTYNEQFF.

The gene calls are TRBV6-2 or TRBV6-3 and TRBJ2-7; TRBD2 matches 10 bases. The CDR3 is 17 residues long. The V gene end was trimmed by 0 bases and the J gene end by 2 bases; junction bases not matched to a gene: 7. CDR1 and CDR2 from the germline V gene are MNHEY and SVGEGT. The CDR3 bases are TGTGCCAGCAGTTACTCAGCGACTAGCGGGCAAACCTACGAGCAGTACTTC. This gives the protein CASSYSATSGQTYEQYF.

V gene TRBV2 combines with J gene TRBJ1-1; D ambiguous. Germline V gene sequence: CDR1 SNHLY, CDR2 FYNNEI. This CDR3 is built from 15 residues. V was shortened by 4 bases and J by 1 base, with 13 bases between the two germline ends. The CDR3, as DNA: TGTGCCAGCAGTGCCGAGAGCTCAAGGAACACTGAAGCTTTCTTT. As protein: CASSAESSRNTEAFF.

The V and J genes are TRBV30 and TRBJ1-5, with 7 positions matching TRBD1. The length of the CDR3 is 12 residues. Germline V lookup: CDR1 GTSNPN, CDR2 SVGIG (reference sequence). V lost 5 bases, J lost 6 bases, and 4 bases stayed unmatched. CDR3 nucleotides: TGTGCCTGGGGAGGGGGCAGTCAGCCCCAGCATTTT. This sequence encodes CAWGGGSQPQHF.